The 31 T cell receptor beta chains given below trace back to one sample, sequenced in a study of blood T cell repertoires in COVID-19. Produced via immunoSEQ multiplex PCR; TCRdb's table is partial and in-frame only. Among some 400,000 clones listed, approximately 87% were seen once. The sample was PBMCs or T cells enriched from blood (not recorded which). Source of these receptors: a young man who had recovered from COVID-19.

The CDR3 nucleotides read TGCGCCAGCAGCTTGGACAGGGGTGGTAAGCCCCAGCATTTT. This translates into CASSLDRGGKPQHF. This rearrangement joins TRBV5-1 to TRBJ1-5, with 7 bases lining up with TRBD1. Trimming at V came to 0 bases and at J to 8 bases, leaving 5 bases not matched to a gene. The CDR3 covers 14 residues. In germline, CDR1 is SGHRS, CDR2 YFSETQ.

The chain is built from TRBV19 and TRBJ1-3; 7 bases map to TRBD1. Germline V gene lookup returns CDR1 LNHDA and CDR2 SQIVND (reference sequence). J lost 4 bases, V lost 3 bases, and 6 bases had no gene match. The CDR3 is 15 residues long. The CDR3 sequence: CASSMKGAKGNTIYF. DNA for the CDR3: TGTGCCAGTAGTATGAAGGGGGCGAAGGGAAACACCATATATTTT. Together with reference TRBV19 and TRBJ1-3, the CDR3 gives the full variable domain: DGGITQSPKYLFRKEGQNVTLSCEQNLNHDAMYWYRQDPGQGLRLIYYSQIVNDFQKGDIAEGYSVSREKKESFPLTVTSAQKNPTAFYLCASSMKGAKGNTIYFGEGSWLTVV.

This chain connects TRBV21-1 to TRBJ1-1; the DNA was not used to check the table's D call, TRBD1. TRBV21-1 is a pseudogene segment. The CDR3 is 17 amino acids. The CDR3 region is CASSKGGPHLLNTEAFF. CDR3 nucleotides: TGTGCCAGCAGCAAAGGTGGGCCGCATCTCTTGAACACTGAAGCTTTCTTT.

This chain links TRBV10-3 with TRBJ2-2; 8 bases agree with TRBD1. Per germline, CDR1 ENHRY and CDR2 SYGVKD. V was clipped by 5 bases and J by 4 bases; unmatched bases: 6. The CDR3 sequence is 15 residues long. The chain's CDR3 is CAISLNTGGTGELFF. In DNA form, the CDR3 reads TGTGCCATCAGTCTAAATACAGGGGGCACCGGGGAGCTGTTTTTT.

The CDR3: CASSLVGVNEQFF. The CDR3 coding sequence is TGCGCCAGCAGCTTGGTAGGGGTCAATGAGCAGTTCTTC. The V and J genes are TRBV5-1 and TRBJ2-1; D is possibly TRBD1 (5 bases). This CDR3 has 13 residues. The V end lost 0 bases, the J end lost 6 bases, and 7 bases lay between the germline ends. CDR1 and CDR2 (germline): SGHRS, YFSETQ.

V gene TRBV19 combines with J gene TRBJ1-5; 8 nucleotides line up with TRBD1. After removal of 4 bases from V and 4 bases from J, the junction contained 9 bases not matched to a gene. CDR1 is LNHDA and CDR2 is SQIVND in the germline V gene (reference sequence). The CDR3 runs to 16 residues. The CDR3 sequence: CASSSDRDRRNQPQHF. CDR3 DNA sequence: TGTGCCAGTAGTAGCGACCGGGACAGGCGTAATCAGCCCCAGCATTTT.

The chain has TRBV6-1 and TRBJ1-4; D possibly corresponds to TRBD1 (5 bases). Trimming removed 0 bases at V and 5 bases at J, with 13 bases between. The germline gives CDR1 MNHNS, CDR2 SASEGT. The CDR3 loop spans 16 amino acids. CDR3 loop: CASSEAFGQGNEKLFF. CDR3 sequence (DNA): TGTGCCAGCAGTGAAGCGTTTGGGCAGGGAAATGAAAAACTGTTTTTT.

This chain connects TRBV6-5 to TRBJ1-1, with TRBD1 matching over 11 bases. The trim removed 4 bases at V and 3 bases at J, leaving 4 bases unmatched. This CDR3 comprises 15 residues. Germline values: CDR1 MNHEY, CDR2 SVGAGI. This CDR3 reads CASSSWGQGDTEAFF. DNA of the CDR3: TGTGCCAGCAGTTCCTGGGGACAGGGGGACACTGAAGCTTTCTTT.

J is TRBJ1-2 and V is TRBV5-1, with 7 nucleotides matching TRBD1. The trim removed 1 base at V and 0 bases at J, leaving 3 bases unmatched. CDR3 length equals 15 residues. Germline CDR1 is SGHRS and CDR2 is YFSETQ. The DNA for the CDR3 is TGCGCCAGCAGCTTGACCGGGACAGCTAACTATGGCTACACCTTC. Its translation: CASSLTGTANYGYTF. The full variable domain, completed using reference TRBV5-1 and TRBJ1-2, is KAGVTQTPRYLIKTRGQQVTLSCSPISGHRSVSWYQQTPGQGLQFLFEYFSETQRNKGNFPGRFSGRQFSNSRSEMNVSTLELGDSALYLCASSLTGTANYGYTFGSGTRLTVV.

The V and J genes are TRBV10-1 and TRBJ2-1; TRBD2 aligns across 8 bases. The germline gives CDR1 WNHNN, CDR2 SYGVQD (reference sequence). Trimming removed 2 bases from V and 1 base from J; junction bases left unmatched: 1. The CDR3 is 15 residues long. CDR3 sequence (DNA): TGCGCCAGCAGTGAGACTAGCGGTTCCTACAATGAGCAGTTCTTC. It encodes CASSETSGSYNEQFF.

The chain employs TRBV18 and TRBJ2-1; TRBD1 agrees at 8 bases. The CDR3 has 17 amino acids. CDR1 and CDR2 from the germline V gene are KGHSH and LQKENI. V was clipped by 6 bases and J by 0 bases; unmatched bases: 10. CDR3 amino acids: CASSRQGAYLSYNEQFF. The CDR3 DNA reads as TGTGCCAGCTCCCGGCAGGGGGCCTACCTCTCCTACAATGAGCAGTTCTTC.

The CDR3 is CASSLWLAGSTDTQYF. DNA for the CDR3: TGTGCCAGCAGCTTATGGCTAGCGGGGTCCACAGATACGCAGTATTTT. The V and J genes are TRBV7-8 and TRBJ2-3, with 9 positions matching TRBD2. With V trimmed by 2 bases and J by 2 bases, 5 bases remained unmatched. The CDR3 runs 16 residues. CDR1 and CDR2 from the germline V gene are SGHVS and FQNEAQ. Full variable domain (remainder filled in from reference TRBV7-8 and TRBJ2-3): GAGVSQSPRYKVAKRGQDVALRCDPISGHVSLFWYQQALGQGPEFLTYFQNEAQLDKSGLPSDRFFAERPEGSVSTLKIQRTQQEDSAVYLCASSLWLAGSTDTQYFGPGTRLTVL.

The chain combines TRBV18 with TRBJ1-2; TRBD1 matches 8 bases. The length of the CDR3 is 14 residues. In germline, CDR1 is KGHSH, CDR2 LQKENI. Trimming at V came to 3 bases and at J to 4 bases, leaving 4 bases not matched to a gene. This CDR3 reads CASSPTGALYGYTF. In DNA, the CDR3 is TGTGCCAGCTCACCGACAGGGGCGCTCTATGGCTACACCTTC.

This clone was seen just once. This chain joins TRBV5-1 and TRBJ2-7, with D perhaps TRBD1 (6 bases). Germline values: CDR1 SGHRS, CDR2 YFSETQ. The V and J ends lost 5 bases and 4 bases respectively, with 10 bases between them. This CDR3 spans 12 amino acids. CDR3 sequence (DNA): TGCGCCAGCAGTTACACAGGGTACGAGCAGTACTTC. Translation: CASSYTGYEQYF.

This chain's CDR3 is CASRTGETYNSPLHF. In nucleotides, the CDR3 is TGCGCCAGCAGGACCGGGGAGACCTATAATTCACCCCTCCACTTT. The chain recombines TRBV5-1 with TRBJ1-6; no clear D gene. V dropped 5 bases and J dropped 2 bases, with 11 bases sitting between them. The length of the CDR3 is 15 residues. Per germline, CDR1 SGHRS and CDR2 YFSETQ.

The chain employs TRBV10-2 and TRBJ1-2, with 8 nucleotides matching TRBD1. V gave up 10 bases and J gave up 3 bases; unmatched junction bases: 7. The germline V gene has CDR1 WSHSY and CDR2 SAAADI. The CDR3 loop spans 13 amino acids. This CDR3 is CATAGGQDYGYTF. CDR3 coding DNA: TGCGCCACAGCGGGGGGACAGGACTATGGCTACACCTTC.

The chain combines TRBV12-3 or TRBV12-4 with TRBJ1-2, with TRBD1 identical over 9 bases. The CDR3 consists of 13 residues. The trim removed 10 bases at V and 3 bases at J, leaving 6 bases unmatched. As DNA, the CDR3 is TGTGCCACCACGGACAGGGGCGACTATGGCTACACCTTC. Protein product: CATTDRGDYGYTF.

V and J are TRBV6-2 or TRBV6-3 and TRBJ1-6, with TRBD1 as a possible D gene (6 bases). The V end lost 2 bases, the J end lost 14 bases, and 10 bases lay between the germline ends. The germline V gene has CDR1 MNHEY and CDR2 SVGEGT. The CDR3 has 12 amino acids. CDR3 coding DNA: TGTGCCAGCAGTTACGACAGGTATTCCCTCCACTTT. It is translated as CASSYDRYSLHF.

This chain uses TRBV11-3 with TRBJ2-5; TRBD1 matches 7 bases. Trimming took 5 bases from V and 5 from J; bases not matched to a gene: 5. The germline CDR1 and CDR2 sequences are SGHNT and YENEEA. This CDR3 spans 13 amino acids. For the CDR3, the DNA is TGTGCCAGCAGCCCAACAGGGGTCGAGACCCAGTACTTC. Translation gives CASSPTGVETQYF. The variable domain in full, with the rest retrieved from reference TRBV11-3 and TRBJ2-5, is EAGVVQSPRYKIIEKKQPVAFWCNPISGHNTLYWYLQNLGQGPELLIRYENEEAVDDSQLPKDRFSAERLKGVDSTLKIQPAELGDSAVYLCASSPTGVETQYFGPGTRLLVL.

This clone was seen a single time. Other DNA sequences in this sample translate to the same CDR3. The chain joins TRBV7-2 to TRBJ1-2, with 7 nucleotides matching TRBD1. There are 13 residues in the CDR3. Germline V gene lookup returns CDR1 SGHTA and CDR2 FQGNSA. The V gene end was trimmed by 5 bases and the J gene end by 3 bases; junction bases not matched to a gene: 3. In nucleotides, the CDR3 is TGTGCCAGCAGCCCCGACAGGGACTATGGCTACACCTTC. Translated: CASSPDRDYGYTF.

This clone was seen a few times. V usage is TRBV7-2 and J usage is TRBJ1-5, with 8 bases identical to TRBD1. CDR3 length: 13 residues. In germline, CDR1 is SGHTA, CDR2 FQGNSA. J gave up 5 bases and V 5 bases, and 2 bases lay outside the gene matches. DNA of the CDR3: TGTGCCAGCAGCGCGGACAGGGATCAGCCCCAGCATTTT. Amino acid sequence: CASSADRDQPQHF.

The chain is built from TRBV18 and TRBJ2-7; a weak D match, TRBD2 (7 bases). The CDR3 covers 13 residues. V shed 3 bases and J shed 6 bases, with 12 bases lying between them. CDR1 and CDR2 from the germline V gene are KGHSH and LQKENI. The CDR3 coding sequence is TGTGCCAGCTCACCGGGGGGGGCGAGCGAGCAGTACTTC. Translation gives CASSPGGASEQYF.

The chain couples TRBV6-2 or TRBV6-3 to TRBJ2-6, with a weak D call TRBD2 (5 bases). CDR3 size: 19 residues. Trimming took off 2 bases at V and 4 bases at J, with 21 bases between the two ends. Germline V gene sequence: CDR1 MNHEY, CDR2 SVGEGT. The CDR3 DNA sequence: TGTGCCAGCAGTTACGAGGCCGGGGTTTCCCCCGCCGGGGCCAACGTCCTGACTTTC. Translating it yields CASSYEAGVSPAGANVLTF.

The chain couples TRBV9 to TRBJ2-5, with TRBD2 identical over 11 bases. The ends lost 5 bases at V and 4 bases at J; junction bases unmatched: 7. In germline, CDR1 is SGDLS, CDR2 YYNGEE. The CDR3 contains 15 residues. The CDR3 region is CASSLTSGARETQYF. DNA for the CDR3: TGTGCCAGCAGTTTGACTAGCGGGGCGAGAGAGACCCAGTACTTC.

The rearrangement links TRBV19 to TRBJ1-2, with D hard to call. Germline V lookup: CDR1 LNHDA, CDR2 SQIVND (reference sequence). V was clipped by 5 bases and J by 5 bases, with 15 bases between them. The CDR3 sequence is 14 residues long. CDR3 sequence reads: CASSPGSVGYGYTF. As DNA, the CDR3 is TGTGCCAGTAGTCCCGGGTCCGTGGGTTATGGCTACACCTTC.

J is TRBJ1-1 and V is TRBV4-1; D perhaps matches TRBD1 (5 bases). V gave up 1 base and J gave up 1 base, with 10 bases separating them. This CDR3 spans 15 amino acids. Germline CDR1 reads MGHRA; CDR2 reads YSYEKL. CDR3 protein: CASSQGGRTNTEAFF. The CDR3 DNA sequence: TGCGCCAGCAGCCAAGGGGGCAGGACGAACACTGAAGCTTTCTTT.

The rearrangement uses TRBV5-1 and TRBJ1-4; TRBD1 matches 10 bases. Germline-derived CDR1 and CDR2 are SGHRS and YFSETQ. There are 15 residues in the CDR3. V lost 4 bases and J lost 3; bases outside the gene matches: 3. CDR3: CASSRQGAANEKLFF. The CDR3, as DNA: TGCGCCAGCAGCCGACAGGGGGCGGCTAATGAAAAACTGTTTTTT.

The count of this clone is one. The chain joins TRBV19 to TRBJ1-2; tentatively, D is TRBD1 (5 bases). Germline assignment: CDR1 LNHDA and CDR2 SQIVND (reference sequence). The V and J ends lost 6 bases and 3 bases respectively, with 11 bases between them. This CDR3 spans 13 amino acids. The CDR3, as DNA: TGTGCCAGTAGCCCGGGCAGGGACTATGGCTACACCTTC. Amino acids: CASSPGRDYGYTF.

This chain joins TRBV11-2 and TRBJ2-7; D ambiguous. This CDR3 contains 13 residues. Germline assignment: CDR1 SGHAT and CDR2 FQNNGV. Trimming took off 5 bases at V and 3 bases at J, with 11 bases between the two ends. The CDR3 spells CASSQAANYEQYF. The CDR3 DNA reads TGTGCCAGCAGCCAGGCAGCCAACTACGAGCAGTACTTC. The variable domain in full, with the rest retrieved from reference TRBV11-2 and TRBJ2-7, is EAGVAQSPRYKIIEKRQSVAFWCNPISGHATLYWYQQILGQGPKLLIQFQNNGVVDDSQLPKDRFSAERLKGVDSTLKIQPAKLEDSAVYLCASSQAANYEQYFGPGTRLTVT.

The chain is built from TRBV4-3 and TRBJ2-3; possibly TRBD1 for D (6 bases). Germline lookup yields CDR1 LGHNA and CDR2 YSLEER. V was cut by 2 bases and J by 6 bases, with 9 bases left in between. This CDR3 comprises 13 residues. The chain's CDR3 is CASSQQQGDTQYF. CDR3 in DNA: TGCGCCAGCAGCCAACAACAGGGCGATACGCAGTATTTT.

Only one count was recorded for this clone. J is TRBJ2-1 and V is TRBV5-4; 10 bases line up with TRBD2. Losses at the gene ends were 2 bases for V and 6 bases for J; bases not matched to a gene: 8. CDR1 and CDR2 (germline): SGHNT, YYREEE (reference sequence). The CDR3 is 16 residues long. DNA of the CDR3: TGTGCCAGCAGCTTTAAAACTAGCGGGGACGCCAATGAGCAGTTCTTC. As protein: CASSFKTSGDANEQFF.